This T cell receptor (beta chain) was found in a study of T cells after posttransplantation cyclophosphamide (dated by TCRdb to about 2016). With regard to the full study: Using TRB sequencing, the study followed how the T cell repertoire rebuilt after myeloablative bone marrow transplantation with posttransplantation cyclophosphamide given as GVHD prophylaxis. Up to 3 additional blood samples from 2 to 5.2 years after transplant were also TRB-sequenced in 3 patients, as was pretransplant blood from several patients. Public TRB sequences were checked against a database of over 3,000 sequences associated with responses to pathogens, tumor antigens, self-antigens and alloantigens. Antigen receptor sequencing was done on samples from a few dozen PTCy-treated patients and from over 15 related bone marrow donors of those patients. Because TRA and TRB clonality correlated tightly in under 10 samples, later TCR analyses were limited to TRB. Blood from every one of the 30 to 35 PTCy patients who had 1-year posttransplant specimens underwent TRB sequencing. Summary of the overall study and its limitations: Donor-recipient similarity was low at 1-2 months but increased during the first year, and donor CD8+ memory clones often dominated later blood repertoires. Across the roughly 40 patients, TRB clonality was highly associated with recipient CMV seropositivity and CMV reactivation, and diversity with PTCy was similar to that in the CNI/methotrexate controls. The TRB repertoires of T cells infiltrating skin or GI tract showed only limited overlap with the TRB repertoires of T cells in blood.

The treatment or condition label corresponds to: high-dose cyclophosphamide on days +3 and +4 as single-agent GVHD prophylaxis. For conditioning, the PTCy patients got busulfan and fludarabine, then a related or unrelated marrow graft, followed by cyclophosphamide on days +3 and +4. The PTCy-treated patients were drawn from a prospective, multi-institutional clinical trial. Peripheral blood and bone marrow mononuclear cells were isolated by Ficoll-Hypaque density centrifugation and were cryopreserved. This clone was counted between two and nine times. No cognate antigen has been identified for it. No much larger clone exists at a distance of one base, and base qualities are not known. TRB sequencing used genomic DNA with the immunoSEQ assay at survey resolution or the hsTCRB kit. Turning to the authors' computational methods: The immunoSEQ software handled the initial read processing, while the LymphoSeq R package was used for the repertoire analyses. Clonality was computed as 1 minus normalized Shannon entropy, and a Gini coefficient was also calculated for each TRB dataset. Phenotypes of unsorted samples were inferred by mapping TRB sequences from sorted subsets of the recipient or donor onto unsorted samples of the same recipient. As stored in TCRdb, this immuneACCESS dataset retains in-frame rearrangements with V and J assigned. A fraction of the clones does not appear; measured against another copy, unresolved V genes explain less than half of the discrepancy, and the remainder lacks a known reason. Clone size and the V and J calls come from that table; the DNA yielded D and trimming. The sample yields 11,000 or so clones; approximately 2% were counted once. Of the sample, 15% to 19% is held by the ten largest clones.

Taken from the germline V gene, the CDR1 and CDR2 loops are SNHLY and FYNNEI. The trim is 4 bases for V and 3 bases for J, with a gap of 9 bases between the germline ends. The CDR3 goes from the cysteine to the phenylalanine over 13 residues. The CDR3 DNA has 39 bases and is translated from base 1. This receptor chain uses TRBV2 and TRBJ1-2, with no reliable assignment of the D segment. This clonotype was obtained from a male patient in his thirties who received an allogeneic stem cell transplant from a related donor, was CMV-positive, and had no GVHD. Where a transplant has occurred, the graft donor may have supplied some of the T cells. This specimen consisted of PBMCs, obtained after allogeneic stem cell transplant with posttransplant cyclophosphamide. The sequence in DNA is TGTGCCAGCAGTGTGGAGGAGTACTATGGCTACACCTTC. This gives the protein CASSVEEYYGYTF.